This is a list of T cell receptor beta chains from one sample in a study of cytomegalovirus exposure and HLA in healthy donors. Generated by immunoSEQ multiplex PCR, the TCRdb table keeps only in-frame clones and is missing some. This sample carries about 260,000 clones, about 75% of them seen once, and the ten largest clones take about 2.1%. The material sequenced was PBMCs. These receptors were obtained from a female donor in good health and CMV-seronegative. Both conserved end residues are part of each CDR3. The D gene is left open where the match is weak.

TRBD1 TRBJ1-2 TRBV11-3 TGTGCCAGCAGCTCCAGGACAGGCGCCGACACCTTC CASSSRTGADTF
TRBD1 TRBJ2-1 TRBV10-3 TGTGCCATCAGCCCGGACAGGGAGCAGTTCTTC CAISPDREQFF
TRBD1 TRBJ2-1 TRBV5-8 TGTGCCAGCAGCTTCCCTCCGGGACAGAGGCGCTCCTACAATGAGCAGTTCTTC CASSFPPGQRRSYNEQFF
TRBD2 TRBJ2-3 TRBV11-2 TGTGCCAGCAGCTTTTCTAGCGGGAGTACAGATACGCAGTATTTT CASSFSSGSTDTQYF
TRBD1 TRBJ2-7 TRBV5-6 TGTGCCAGCAGCTTAGACGGGGACAGCGCTCTCGAGCAGTACTTC CASSLDGDSALEQYF
- TRBJ2-7 TRBV16 TGTGCCAGCAGCCAATATGGGCCCTACGAGCAGTACTTC CASSQYGPYEQYF
- TRBJ2-1 TRBV5-1 TGCGCCAGCAGCCTGGCCAACCTCGGCTCCTACAATGAGCAGTTCTTC CASSLANLGSYNEQFF
TRBD1 TRBJ1-1 TRBV13 TGTGCCAGCAGCCTTAACAGGGGTTCGGACACTGAAGCTTTCTTT CASSLNRGSDTEAFF
TRBD2 TRBJ2-5 TRBV2 TGTGCCAGCAGTGAGGCGGGAGGCCTAGGTGGGGAGACCCAGTACTTC CASSEAGGLGGETQYF
TRBD1 TRBJ2-7 TRBV28 TGTGCCAGCAGTCCAACTAGACAGGGAAATATGGACGAGCAGTACTTC CASSPTRQGNMDEQYF